One sample yielded the 2 T cell receptor beta chains listed below, sequenced in a study of T-cell reconstitution after alpha-beta-depleted transplantation in children. Unique molecular identifiers featured in how the TCRbeta library was prepared. In TCRdb, the PCR reads were re-called with MiXCR into one record per CDR3 protein. The sample carries around 240,000 distinct CDR3 sequences, 8.2% recorded once. The sample in question was PBMCs, mostly from graft donor cells, obtained 180 days after TCRalphabeta/CD19-depleted stem cell transplant. The receptors were sampled from a male patient younger than 18 who had a stem cell transplant for acute lymphoblastic leukemia, so the T cells may come from the graft donor.

There are many counts of this clonotype. The chain has TRBV7-9 and TRBJ2-5, with unresolved D. Germline CDR1 SEHNR, CDR2 FQNEAQ (reference sequence). The V end was cut by 4 bases, the J end by 3 bases, with 12 bases between. This CDR3 comprises 14 residues. The CDR3 loop reads CASSSWPNEETQYF. CDR3 DNA: TGTGCCAGCAGCTCATGGCCTAATGAAGAGACCCAGTACTTC.

This clonotype occurred many times. V is TRBV18 and J is TRBJ2-1; D unclear. The CDR3 covers 13 residues. Germline V CDR1 and CDR2: KGHSH, LQKENI. V lost 2 bases and J lost 6, with 8 bases in between. CDR3 residues: CASSPSLGNEQFF. CDR3 coding DNA: TGTGCCAGCTCACCATCCCTAGGCAATGAGCAGTTCTTC.